The 28 T cell receptor beta chains reported below all come from one sample, sequenced in a study of shared clonotypes between healthy human individuals. Measured with immunoSEQ multiplex PCR; TCRdb has only the in-frame clones, and not every one. Among a few hundred thousand clones listed, roughly 91% were seen once. The sequenced sample consisted of memory CD8+ T cells sorted from blood. The subset is: CD45RO+ cells pooled with CCR7-negative TemRA cells. Receptors originate from a man aged 18 to 29 in good health.

The V gene is TRBV28, the J gene TRBJ2-3, with TRBD2 matching 13 bases. CDR1 and CDR2 from the germline V gene are MDHEN and SYDVKM. The V gene end was trimmed by 7 bases and the J gene end by 5 bases; junction bases not matched to a gene: 9. This CDR3 is 16 amino acids long. CDR3 residues: CASTQGLAGLEDTQYF. In DNA, the CDR3 is TGTGCCAGCACCCAGGGACTAGCGGGGCTGGAAGATACGCAGTATTTT.

The chain combines TRBV7-9 with TRBJ2-3; D unresolved. Trimming took off 5 bases at V and 2 bases at J, with 8 bases between the two ends. The length of the CDR3 is 13 residues. CDR1 SEHNR and CDR2 FQNEAQ come from the germline V gene (reference sequence). CDR3 amino acids: CASSQLFTDTQYF. CDR3 nucleotide sequence: TGTGCCAGCAGCCAACTTTTCACAGATACGCAGTATTTT.

The chain joins TRBV6-5 to TRBJ1-2; TRBD1 agrees at 7 bases. The J segment lost 4 bases and the V segment lost 2 bases, leaving 1 base of the junction unmatched. CDR1 is MNHEY, CDR2 SVGAGI, per germline. The CDR3 spans 13 residues. In DNA form, the CDR3 reads TGTGCCAGCAGTTACCGACAGGGCTATGGCTACACCTTC. Protein sequence: CASSYRQGYGYTF.

The genes are TRBV4-1 and TRBJ2-1; D is tentatively TRBD1 or TRBD2 (5 bases each). The germline V and J ends were trimmed by 4 bases and 0 bases, with 13 bases remaining between them. Germline loops: CDR1 MGHRA, CDR2 YSYEKL. This CDR3 comprises 16 residues. In DNA, the CDR3 is TGCGCCAGCAGCCTATACGTTGGGGGCTCCTACAATGAGCAGTTCTTC. Translation: CASSLYVGGSYNEQFF.

V and J are TRBV6-6 and TRBJ2-7; D is ambiguous. Germline-derived CDR1 and CDR2 are MNHNY and SVGAGI (reference sequence). The CDR3 contains 13 residues. The ends were cut back, 2 bases at V and 2 bases at J, with 7 bases in the middle. CDR3 coding DNA: TGTGCCAGCAGTTACCAAGAAACCTACGAGCAGTACTTC. Protein: CASSYQETYEQYF.

The V and J genes are TRBV7-9 and TRBJ2-3, with D possibly matching TRBD2 (6 bases). This CDR3 is 16 amino acids long. Germline V lookup: CDR1 SEHNR, CDR2 FQNEAQ (reference sequence). Trimming took off 5 bases at V and 2 bases at J, with 17 bases between the two ends. Written as DNA, the CDR3 is TGTGCCAGCAGCCGGGCTGCAGGGACTTACACAGATACGCAGTATTTT. Translated, it gives CASSRAAGTYTDTQYF.

The chain links TRBV30 to TRBJ1-2; D is unresolved. This CDR3 is built from 14 residues. V was shortened by 4 bases and J by 8 bases, with 20 bases between the two germline ends. Germline V gives CDR1 GTSNPN, CDR2 SVGIG (reference sequence). The DNA for the CDR3 is TGTGCCTGGACTCCGGCAGAGGGAGCCTCAGGCTACACCTTC. Its translation is CAWTPAEGASGYTF. Combining the CDR3 with reference TRBV30 and TRBJ1-2 gives the whole variable domain SQTIHQWPATLVQPVGSPLSLECTVEGTSNPNLYWYRQAAGRGLQLLFYSVGIGQISSEVPQNLSASRPQDRQFILSSKKLLLSDSGFYLCAWTPAEGASGYTFGSGTRLTVV.

This chain joins TRBV10-3 and TRBJ2-1; possibly TRBD2 for D (5 bases). Germline V gene sequence: CDR1 ENHRY, CDR2 SYGVKD. The CDR3 loop spans 14 amino acids. V lost 3 bases and J 5 bases, leaving 11 bases between the germline ends. The CDR3 DNA follows: TGTGCCATCAGTGATCCTGGACTGAACAATGAGCAGTTCTTC. Its protein is CAISDPGLNNEQFF.

The sample holds one count of this clone. The V gene is TRBV27, the J gene TRBJ2-7, with unresolved D. CDR1 is MNHEY and CDR2 is SMNVEV in the germline V gene (reference sequence). V shed 7 bases and J shed 2 bases, with 21 bases lying between them. This CDR3 contains 16 residues. CDR3 protein: CASMLTSLSPPYEQYF. CDR3 sequence (DNA): TGTGCCAGCATGTTGACCTCTCTGTCTCCCCCCTACGAGCAGTACTTC.

The J gene is TRBJ2-3, the V gene TRBV9; TRBD2 agrees at 10 bases. The V and J ends lost 1 base and 6 bases, in that order; junction bases with no gene match: 8. Germline CDR1 reads SGDLS; CDR2 reads YYNGEE. The CDR3 spans 16 residues. The chain's CDR3 is CASSVRELAGSDTQYF. The CDR3 coding sequence is TGTGCCAGCAGCGTAAGGGAACTAGCGGGGTCGGATACGCAGTATTTT. The full variable domain, with the rest looked up from reference TRBV9 and TRBJ2-3, is DSGVTQTPKHLITATGQRVTLRCSPRSGDLSVYWYQQSLDQGLQFLIQYYNGEERAKGNILERFSAQQFPDLHSELNLSSLELGDSALYFCASSVRELAGSDTQYFGPGTRLTVL.

The chain has TRBV28 and TRBJ2-7, with D tentatively TRBD1 (6 bases). The CDR3 totals 16 residues. V was pared by 6 bases and J by 4 bases, with 22 bases between. CDR1 and CDR2 (germline): MDHEN, SYDVKM. CDR3 nucleotides: TGTGCCAGCAGCCTTGGGGACACCACCTTTTCTTACGAGCAGTACTTC. Amino acids: CASSLGDTTFSYEQYF. Combining the CDR3 with reference TRBV28 and TRBJ2-7 gives the whole variable domain DVKVTQSSRYLVKRTGEKVFLECVQDMDHENMFWYRQDPGLGLRLIYFSYDVKMKEKGDIPEGYSVSREKKERFSLILESASTNQTSMYLCASSLGDTTFSYEQYFGPGTRLTVT.

As DNA, the CDR3 is TGTGCCAGCAGTTACCCGGGGACCAGCGCCTACAATGAGCAGTTCTTC. Residues: CASSYPGTSAYNEQFF. The V gene is TRBV6-6, the J gene TRBJ2-1; D tentatively reads TRBD1 or TRBD2 (5 bases each). V was cut by 2 bases and J by 2 bases, with 13 bases left in between. CDR1 and CDR2 from the germline V gene are MNHNY and SVGAGI (reference sequence). The CDR3 covers 16 residues.

V and J are TRBV7-2 and TRBJ2-4; no firm D call. V was clipped by 5 bases and J by 0 bases, with 14 bases between them. Looked up from germline, CDR1 is SGHTA and CDR2 is FQGNSA. This CDR3 spans 16 amino acids. The CDR3 sequence is CASSAPDDLAKNIQYF. The CDR3 coding sequence is TGTGCCAGCAGCGCCCCTGACGATCTAGCCAAAAACATTCAGTACTTC. The full variable domain, rest sourced from reference TRBV7-2 and TRBJ2-4, is GAGVSQSPSNKVTEKGKDVELRCDPISGHTALYWYRQSLGQGLEFLIYFQGNSAPDKSGLPSDRFSAERTGGSVSTLTIQRTQQEDSAVYLCASSAPDDLAKNIQYFGAGTRLSVL.

V usage is TRBV10-3 and J usage is TRBJ1-6; 7 positions match TRBD1. Germline assignment: CDR1 ENHRY and CDR2 SYGVKD. This CDR3 has 17 residues. Trimming took 8 bases from V and 5 from J; bases not matched to a gene: 15. CDR3 region: CAISEQGIVEDNSPLHF. The CDR3 nucleotides read TGTGCCATCTCCGAACAGGGGATAGTAGAGGATAATTCACCCCTCCACTTT.

V is TRBV5-6 and J is TRBJ2-1; D is ambiguous. The CDR3 has 14 amino acids. Germline V lookup: CDR1 SGHDT, CDR2 YYEEEE. Trimming removed 4 bases from V and 0 bases from J, with 8 bases in between. DNA for the CDR3: TGTGCCAGCAGCCTATCAGGCTCCTACAATGAGCAGTTCTTC. Translation gives CASSLSGSYNEQFF.

This rearrangement joins TRBV5-1 to TRBJ1-2; 7 bases line up with TRBD1. Per the germline V gene, CDR1 is SGHRS and CDR2 is YFSETQ. V was pared by 0 bases and J by 9 bases, with 8 bases of the junction left unmatched. The CDR3 extends over 14 amino acids. The CDR3 sequence: CASSLGYRGRCYTF. DNA of the CDR3: TGCGCCAGCAGCTTGGGTTACAGGGGCAGATGCTACACCTTC.

The chain couples TRBV27 to TRBJ1-1; D call uncertain. The CDR3 is 14 amino acids. Per germline, CDR1 MNHEY and CDR2 SMNVEV (reference sequence). V was shortened by 5 bases and J by 0 bases, with 10 bases between the two germline ends. The CDR3 region is CASSPRLLNTEAFF. The CDR3 nucleotides are TGTGCCAGCAGTCCCCGGCTGTTGAACACTGAAGCTTTCTTT.

The rearrangement uses TRBV27 and TRBJ2-7; TRBD1 or TRBD2 may be the D gene (7 bases each). Trimming removed 2 bases from V and 4 bases from J, with 24 bases in between. The CDR3 length is 18 residues. Germline V gene lookup returns CDR1 MNHEY and CDR2 SMNVEV (reference sequence). CDR3 DNA sequence: TGTGCCAGCAGTTTACGGGGTCAGTGGGAGGGGGCTTCATACGAGCAGTACTTC. It yields the protein CASSLRGQWEGASYEQYF.

The CDR3, as DNA: TGTGCCAGCAGCGTCGGGACAGGGACATCCTACGAGCAGTACTTC. Protein product: CASSVGTGTSYEQYF. The chain links TRBV9 to TRBJ2-7; TRBD1 aligns across 9 bases. CDR1 and CDR2 (germline): SGDLS, YYNGEE. The CDR3 consists of 15 residues. The V segment lost 2 bases and the J segment 1 base; nucleotides outside the gene matches: 4.

The V gene is TRBV19, the J gene TRBJ2-2, with D uncertain. The CDR3 spans 13 residues. Trimming removed 11 bases from V and 2 bases from J, with 12 bases in between. Looked up from germline, CDR1 is LNHDA and CDR2 is SQIVND (reference sequence). The CDR3: CALRPENTGELFF. CDR3 DNA sequence: TGTGCCCTGAGGCCAGAAAACACCGGGGAGCTGTTTTTT. Together with reference TRBV19 and TRBJ2-2, the CDR3 gives the full variable domain: DGGITQSPKYLFRKEGQNVTLSCEQNLNHDAMYWYRQDPGQGLRLIYYSQIVNDFQKGDIAEGYSVSREKKESFPLTVTSAQKNPTAFYLCALRPENTGELFFGEGSRLTVL.

The rearrangement joins TRBV5-4 to TRBJ1-4, with 12 bases that match TRBD1. The CDR3 totals 17 residues. CDR1 is SGHNT, CDR2 YYREEE, per germline (reference sequence). J gave up 6 bases and V 4 bases, and 10 bases lay outside the gene matches. CDR3 residues: CASSPGTGGDVDEKLFF. DNA for the CDR3: TGTGCCAGCAGCCCAGGGACAGGGGGCGACGTAGATGAAAAACTGTTTTTT.

This clone was detected only a few times. Other nucleotide sequences from this sample produce the same CDR3. V gene TRBV4-1 combines with J gene TRBJ2-7, with 7 bases that match TRBD2. CDR3 size: 15 residues. The germline V gene encodes CDR1 MGHRA and CDR2 YSYEKL. J lost 2 bases, V lost 3 bases, and 7 bases had no gene match. The CDR3 here is CASSHGSSGTYEQYF. Written as DNA, the CDR3 is TGCGCCAGCAGCCATGGTTCTAGCGGTACCTACGAGCAGTACTTC.

The rearrangement links TRBV29-1 to TRBJ2-7; D perhaps matches TRBD1 (6 bases). CDR3 size: 13 residues. CDR1 is SQVTM and CDR2 is ANQGSEA in the germline V gene. V lost 5 bases and J lost 3, with 14 bases in between. The DNA for the CDR3 is TGCAGCGTTATAGGGCAGGGGAACTACGAGCAGTACTTC. Residues: CSVIGQGNYEQYF.

The V gene is TRBV2, the J gene TRBJ1-6; the D is unclear. CDR1 is SNHLY, CDR2 FYNNEI, per germline. Trimming removed 7 bases at V and 8 bases at J, with 12 bases between. This CDR3 is 13 amino acids long. CDR3 sequence (DNA): TGTGCCAGCACCCAGATGGACTATTCACCCCTCCACTTT. Residues: CASTQMDYSPLHF.

The J gene is TRBJ2-7, the V gene TRBV4-1; TRBD2 matches 11 bases. Germline V gene data show CDR1 as MGHRA and CDR2 as YSYEKL. V dropped 1 base and J dropped 4; count of bases not matched to a gene: 9. The CDR3 sequence is 17 residues long. The CDR3 reads CASSQVRLAGRSYEQYF. CDR3 nucleotide sequence: TGCGCCAGCAGCCAAGTCAGACTAGCGGGACGTTCATACGAGCAGTACTTC.

The rearrangement joins TRBV6-1 to TRBJ2-3; D gene unclear. This CDR3 is built from 15 residues. The V gene's germline CDR1 is MNHNS and CDR2 SASEGT. V lost 2 bases and J lost 1, with 10 bases in between. CDR3 loop: CASSEPPEGTDTQYF. CDR3 sequence (DNA): TGTGCCAGCAGTGAACCCCCTGAAGGCACAGATACGCAGTATTTT.

This chain links TRBV10-2 with TRBJ2-4; 9 bases map to TRBD2. CDR1 and CDR2 (germline): WSHSY, SAAADI. The CDR3 totals 14 residues. V dropped 9 bases and J dropped 8; count of bases not matched to a gene: 11. This CDR3 is CASLAGAAKDIQYF. CDR3 nucleotides: TGCGCCAGTTTAGCGGGAGCGGCGAAAGACATTCAGTACTTC.

This chain's CDR3 is CASWGSLNTEAFF. The CDR3 coding sequence is TGTGCCAGCTGGGGCAGCCTGAACACTGAAGCTTTCTTT. This chain uses TRBV2 with TRBJ1-1; the D gene is possibly TRBD1 (5 bases). The germline gives CDR1 SNHLY, CDR2 FYNNEI. Trimming left V 8 bases short and J 0 bases short, with 10 bases between. There are 13 residues in the CDR3.